This TCR beta chain was profiled in a study of T-cell memory formation after mild COVID-19. Study summary: Clustering of TCRs was largely donor specific.

This clonotype ranks as medium-sized. Antigen unknown. Each CDR3 protein gets one entry after TCRdb re-called the 5' RACE reads with MiXCR. In the table there are 4,000 to 6,000 distinct CDR3 sequences, 44% of which are singletons. Germline assignment: CDR1 DFQATT and CDR2 SNEGSKA (reference sequence). This CDR3 is built from 12 residues. Study-level findings and limits: The study detected some responding clones in pre-infection memory, suggesting cross-reactive memory joined.

The sample was PBMCs or a T cell subset sorted from them (not recorded which). The TCR originated in an adult who had mild COVID-19 (a few samples of this study predate the infection). Cell type and time point are not known. The chain combines TRBV20-1 with TRBJ1-1; D unresolved. In DNA form, the CDR3 reads TGCAGGGCCCGGAATTGGAACACTGAAGCTTTCTTT. Its protein is CRARNWNTEAFF.